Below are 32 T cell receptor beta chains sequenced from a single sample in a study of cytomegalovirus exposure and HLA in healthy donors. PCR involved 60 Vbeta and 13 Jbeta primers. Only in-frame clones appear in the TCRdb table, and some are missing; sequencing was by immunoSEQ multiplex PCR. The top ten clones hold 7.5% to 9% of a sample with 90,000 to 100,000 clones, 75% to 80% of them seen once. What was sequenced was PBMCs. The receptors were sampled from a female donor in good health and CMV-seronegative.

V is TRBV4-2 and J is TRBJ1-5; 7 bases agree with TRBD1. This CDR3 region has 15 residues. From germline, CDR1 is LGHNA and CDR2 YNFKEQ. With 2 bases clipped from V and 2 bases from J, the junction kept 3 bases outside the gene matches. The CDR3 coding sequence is TGTGCCAGCAGCCAACCAGGACAGGGCAATCAGCCCCAGCATTTT. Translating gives CASSQPGQGNQPQHF.

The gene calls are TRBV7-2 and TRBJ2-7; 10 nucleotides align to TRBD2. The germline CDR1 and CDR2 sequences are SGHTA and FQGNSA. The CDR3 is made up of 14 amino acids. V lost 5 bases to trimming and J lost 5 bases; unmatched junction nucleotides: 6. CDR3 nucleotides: TGTGCCAGCAGCAAAAGCGGGAGGGCCAACGAGCAGTACTTC. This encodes CASSKSGRANEQYF.

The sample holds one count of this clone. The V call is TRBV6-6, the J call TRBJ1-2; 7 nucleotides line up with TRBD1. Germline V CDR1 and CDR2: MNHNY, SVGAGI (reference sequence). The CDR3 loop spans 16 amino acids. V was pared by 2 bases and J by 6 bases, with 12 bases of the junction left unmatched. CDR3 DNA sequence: TGTGCCAGCAGTTACCGTACGACAGGGAATGGGGATGGCTACACCTTC. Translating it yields CASSYRTTGNGDGYTF.

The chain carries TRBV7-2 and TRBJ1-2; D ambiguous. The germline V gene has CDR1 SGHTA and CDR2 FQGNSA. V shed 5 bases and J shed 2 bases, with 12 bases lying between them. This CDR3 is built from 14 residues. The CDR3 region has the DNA TGTGCCAGCAGCCCTAGTCGCCCAAACTATGGCTACACCTTC. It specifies CASSPSRPNYGYTF.

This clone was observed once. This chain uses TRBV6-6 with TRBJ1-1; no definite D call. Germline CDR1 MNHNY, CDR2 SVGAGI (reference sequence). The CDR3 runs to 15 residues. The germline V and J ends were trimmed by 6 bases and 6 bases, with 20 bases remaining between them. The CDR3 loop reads CASRYTILEEAEAFF. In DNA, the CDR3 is TGTGCCAGCAGGTATACTATTCTTGAAGAGGCTGAAGCTTTCTTT.

CDR3 protein: CASSPGTGHNEQYF. The CDR3 DNA reads TGTGCCAGCAGCCCCGGGACAGGACACAACGAGCAGTACTTC. The chain employs TRBV11-1 and TRBJ2-7; 8 bases line up with TRBD1. Germline CDR1 SGHAT, CDR2 FQDESV (reference sequence). The CDR3 is 14 residues long. V lost 5 bases and J lost 5; bases outside the gene matches: 8.

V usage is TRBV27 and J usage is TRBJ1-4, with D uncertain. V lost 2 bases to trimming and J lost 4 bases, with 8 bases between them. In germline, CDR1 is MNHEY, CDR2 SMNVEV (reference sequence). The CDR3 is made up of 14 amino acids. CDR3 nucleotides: TGTGCCAGCAGTTTACGAGCTGTTAATGAAAAACTGTTTTTT. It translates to CASSLRAVNEKLFF.

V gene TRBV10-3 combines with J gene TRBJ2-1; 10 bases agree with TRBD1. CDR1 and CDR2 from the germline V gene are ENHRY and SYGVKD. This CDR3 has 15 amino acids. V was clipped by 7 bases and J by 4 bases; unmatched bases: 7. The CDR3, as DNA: TGTGCCATCAATGACCGGGACAGGGGATACAATGAGCAGTTCTTC. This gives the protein CAINDRDRGYNEQFF.

CDR3 in DNA: TGTGCCAGCAGCTTAGGGACAGGGGGCCTTATGAACTATGGCTACACCTTC. Amino acid sequence: CASSLGTGGLMNYGYTF. The chain links TRBV5-6 to TRBJ1-2; 12 nucleotides agree with TRBD1. Germline values: CDR1 SGHDT, CDR2 YYEEEE. V trimming: 2 bases; J trimming: 2 bases; junction bases outside the gene matches: 7. The CDR3 is made up of 17 amino acids.

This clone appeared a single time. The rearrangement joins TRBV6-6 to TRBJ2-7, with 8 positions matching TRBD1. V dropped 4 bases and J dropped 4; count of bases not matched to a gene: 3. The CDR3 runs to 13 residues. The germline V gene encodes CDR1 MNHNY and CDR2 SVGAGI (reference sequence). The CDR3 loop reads CASSSGGSYEQYF. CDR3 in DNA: TGTGCCAGCAGTTCAGGGGGCTCTTACGAGCAGTACTTC.

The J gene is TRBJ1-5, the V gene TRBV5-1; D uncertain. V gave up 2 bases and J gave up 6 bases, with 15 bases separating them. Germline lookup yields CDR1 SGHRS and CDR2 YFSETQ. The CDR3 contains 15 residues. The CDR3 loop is CASSFDTGEGQPQHF. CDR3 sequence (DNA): TGCGCCAGCAGCTTTGATACGGGAGAAGGTCAGCCCCAGCATTTT. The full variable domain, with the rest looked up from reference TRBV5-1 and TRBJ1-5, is KAGVTQTPRYLIKTRGQQVTLSCSPISGHRSVSWYQQTPGQGLQFLFEYFSETQRNKGNFPGRFSGRQFSNSRSEMNVSTLELGDSALYLCASSFDTGEGQPQHFGDGTRLSIL.

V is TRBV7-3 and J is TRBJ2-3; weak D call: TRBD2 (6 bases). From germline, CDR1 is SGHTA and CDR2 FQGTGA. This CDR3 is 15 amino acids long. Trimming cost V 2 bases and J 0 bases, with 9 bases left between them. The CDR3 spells CASSLGGDSTDTQYF. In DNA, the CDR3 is TGTGCCAGCAGCTTAGGAGGGGATAGCACAGATACGCAGTATTTT.

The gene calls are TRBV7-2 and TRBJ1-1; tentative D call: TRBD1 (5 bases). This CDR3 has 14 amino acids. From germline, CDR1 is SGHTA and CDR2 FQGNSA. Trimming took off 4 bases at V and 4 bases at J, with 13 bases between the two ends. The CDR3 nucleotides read TGTGCCAGCAGCTCACGCCGGGGGGGCACTGAAGCTTTCTTT. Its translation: CASSSRRGGTEAFF.

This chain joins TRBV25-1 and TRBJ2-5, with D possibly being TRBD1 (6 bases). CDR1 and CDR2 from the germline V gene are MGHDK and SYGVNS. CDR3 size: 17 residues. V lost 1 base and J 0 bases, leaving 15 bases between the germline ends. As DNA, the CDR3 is TGTGCCAGCAGTGAATCATTAGGCAGGGGCAACCAAGAGACCCAGTACTTC. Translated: CASSESLGRGNQETQYF.

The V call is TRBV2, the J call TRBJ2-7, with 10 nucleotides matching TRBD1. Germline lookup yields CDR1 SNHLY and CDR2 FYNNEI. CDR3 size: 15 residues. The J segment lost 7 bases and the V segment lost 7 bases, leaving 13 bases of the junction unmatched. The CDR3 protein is CASMMGQGPLGEQYF. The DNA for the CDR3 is TGTGCCAGCATGATGGGACAGGGGCCCCTGGGGGAGCAGTACTTC.

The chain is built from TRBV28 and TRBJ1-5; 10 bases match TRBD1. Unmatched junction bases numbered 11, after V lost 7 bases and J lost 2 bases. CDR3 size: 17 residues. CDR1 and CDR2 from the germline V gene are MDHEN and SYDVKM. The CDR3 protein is CASTSGTGVRGNQPQHF. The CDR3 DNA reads TGTGCCAGCACCTCCGGGACAGGGGTCAGAGGCAATCAGCCCCAGCATTTT.

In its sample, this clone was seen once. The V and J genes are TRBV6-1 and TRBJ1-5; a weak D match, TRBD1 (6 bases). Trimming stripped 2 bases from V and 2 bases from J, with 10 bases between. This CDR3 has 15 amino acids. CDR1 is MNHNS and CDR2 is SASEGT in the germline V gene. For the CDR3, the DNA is TGTGCCAGCAGTGAACAGGGGAGAGGCAATCAGCCCCAGCATTTT. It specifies CASSEQGRGNQPQHF.

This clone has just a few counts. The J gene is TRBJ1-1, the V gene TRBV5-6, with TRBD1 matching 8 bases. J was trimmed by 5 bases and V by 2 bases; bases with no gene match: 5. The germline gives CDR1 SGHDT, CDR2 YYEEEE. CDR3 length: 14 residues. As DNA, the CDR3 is TGTGCCAGCAGCTTACAGGACAGGGAAACTGAAGCTTTCTTT. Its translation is CASSLQDRETEAFF.

The CDR3 DNA sequence: TGTGCCAGCTCACCTCTCCCTACCTACAATGAGCAGTTCTTC. As protein: CASSPLPTYNEQFF. V usage is TRBV18 and J usage is TRBJ2-1, with unresolved D. This CDR3 has 14 residues. Per the germline V gene, CDR1 is KGHSH and CDR2 is LQKENI. Trimming removed 3 bases at V and 2 bases at J, with 8 bases between.

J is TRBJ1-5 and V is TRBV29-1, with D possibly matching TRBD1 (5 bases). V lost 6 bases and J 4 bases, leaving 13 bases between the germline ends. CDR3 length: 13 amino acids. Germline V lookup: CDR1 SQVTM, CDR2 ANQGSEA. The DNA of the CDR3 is TGCAGCGTGGGGGGGACGGCGAATCAGCCCCAGCATTTT. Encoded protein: CSVGGTANQPQHF.

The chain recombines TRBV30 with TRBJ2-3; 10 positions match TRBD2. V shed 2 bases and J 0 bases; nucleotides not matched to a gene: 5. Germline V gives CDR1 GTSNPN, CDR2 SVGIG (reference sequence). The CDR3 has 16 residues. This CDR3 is CAWSTKTSGSTDTQYF. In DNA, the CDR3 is TGTGCCTGGAGTACGAAGACTAGCGGGAGCACAGATACGCAGTATTTT.

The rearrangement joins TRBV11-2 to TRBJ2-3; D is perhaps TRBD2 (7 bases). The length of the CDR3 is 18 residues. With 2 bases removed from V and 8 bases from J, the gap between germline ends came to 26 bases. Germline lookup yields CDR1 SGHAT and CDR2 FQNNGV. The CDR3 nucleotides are TGTGCCAGCAGCTTAAAAACGGAGGGGGGGAGCGGCAGAGTTACGCAGTATTTT. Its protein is CASSLKTEGGSGRVTQYF.

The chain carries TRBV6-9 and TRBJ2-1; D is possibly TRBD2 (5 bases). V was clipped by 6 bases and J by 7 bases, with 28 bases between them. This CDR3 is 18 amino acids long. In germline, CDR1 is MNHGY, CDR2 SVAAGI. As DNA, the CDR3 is TGTGCCAGCAGCGATCATGTTTTTTTCGGGAATCAGAGGAATGAGCAGTTCTTC. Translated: CASSDHVFFGNQRNEQFF.

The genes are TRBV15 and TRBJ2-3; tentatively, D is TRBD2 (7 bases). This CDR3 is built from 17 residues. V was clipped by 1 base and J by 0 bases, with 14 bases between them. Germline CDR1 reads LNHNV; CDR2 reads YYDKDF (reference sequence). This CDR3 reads CATSRGGGSGSTDTQYF. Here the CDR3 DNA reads TGTGCCACCAGCAGAGGAGGGGGTAGCGGGAGCACAGATACGCAGTATTTT. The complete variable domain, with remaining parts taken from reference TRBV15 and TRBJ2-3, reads DAMVIQNPRYQVTQFGKPVTLSCSQTLNHNVMYWYQQKSSQAPKLLFHYYDKDFNNEADTPDNFQSRRPNTSFCFLDIRSPGLGDTAMYLCATSRGGGSGSTDTQYFGPGTRLTVL.

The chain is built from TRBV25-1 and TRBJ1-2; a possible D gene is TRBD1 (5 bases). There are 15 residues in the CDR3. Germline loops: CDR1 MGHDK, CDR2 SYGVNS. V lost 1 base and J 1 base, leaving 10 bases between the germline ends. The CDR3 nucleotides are TGTGCCAGCAGTGAATCGGCAGGGCTTAACTATGGCTACACCTTC. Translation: CASSESAGLNYGYTF.

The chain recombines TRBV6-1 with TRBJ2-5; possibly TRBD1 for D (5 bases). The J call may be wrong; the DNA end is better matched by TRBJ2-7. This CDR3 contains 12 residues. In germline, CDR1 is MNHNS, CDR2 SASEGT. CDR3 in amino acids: CASRRGIYEQYF. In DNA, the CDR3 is TGTGCCAGCAGAAGGGGTATCTACGAGCAGTACTTC.

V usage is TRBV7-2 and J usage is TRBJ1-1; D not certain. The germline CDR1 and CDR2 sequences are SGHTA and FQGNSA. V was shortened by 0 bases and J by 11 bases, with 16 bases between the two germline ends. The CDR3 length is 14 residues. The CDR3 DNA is TGTGCCAGCAGCTTAGCGTTGGAGGCGTGGACCGCTTTCTTT. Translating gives CASSLALEAWTAFF. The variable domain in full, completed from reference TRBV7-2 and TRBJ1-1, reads GAGVSQSPSNKVTEKGKDVELRCDPISGHTALYWYRQSLGQGLEFLIYFQGNSAPDKSGLPSDRFSAERTGGSVSTLTIQRTQQEDSAVYLCASSLALEAWTAFFGQGTRLTVV.

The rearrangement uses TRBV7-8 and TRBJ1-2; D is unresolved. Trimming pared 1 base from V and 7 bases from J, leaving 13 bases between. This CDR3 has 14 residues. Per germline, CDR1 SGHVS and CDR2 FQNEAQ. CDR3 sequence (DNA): TGTGCCAGCAGCTTAGTGCCGGGGTTCGGTGGCTACACCTTC. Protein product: CASSLVPGFGGYTF.

CDR3 sequence (DNA): TGTGCCAGCGGGCGACAGGGCCAACTTATGAACACTGAAGCTTTCTTT. Translating it yields CASGRQGQLMNTEAFF. The rearrangement links TRBV7-3 to TRBJ1-1; 7 bases are shared with TRBD1. The CDR3 spans 16 residues. Germline V gene lookup returns CDR1 SGHTA and CDR2 FQGTGA. V trimming: 8 bases; J trimming: 0 bases; junction bases outside the gene matches: 12.

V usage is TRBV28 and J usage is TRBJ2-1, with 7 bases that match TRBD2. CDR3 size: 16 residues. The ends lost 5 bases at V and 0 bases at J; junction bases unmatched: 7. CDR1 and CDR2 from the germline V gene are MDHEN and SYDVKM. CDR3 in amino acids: CASSPRLASSYNEQFF. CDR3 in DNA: TGTGCCAGCAGTCCTAGACTAGCTAGCTCCTACAATGAGCAGTTCTTC. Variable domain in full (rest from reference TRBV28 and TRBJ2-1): DVKVTQSSRYLVKRTGEKVFLECVQDMDHENMFWYRQDPGLGLRLIYFSYDVKMKEKGDIPEGYSVSREKKERFSLILESASTNQTSMYLCASSPRLASSYNEQFFGPGTRLTVL.

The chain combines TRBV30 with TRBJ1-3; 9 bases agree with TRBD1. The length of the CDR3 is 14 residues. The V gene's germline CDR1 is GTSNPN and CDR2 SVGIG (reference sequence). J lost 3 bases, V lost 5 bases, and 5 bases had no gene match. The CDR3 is CAWGTGGGGNTIYF. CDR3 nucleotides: TGTGCCTGGGGAACAGGGGGCGGTGGAAACACCATATATTTT.

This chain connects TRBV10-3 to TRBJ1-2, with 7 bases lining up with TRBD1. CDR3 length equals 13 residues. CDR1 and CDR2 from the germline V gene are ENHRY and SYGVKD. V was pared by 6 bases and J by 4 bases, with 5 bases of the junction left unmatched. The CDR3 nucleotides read TGTGCCATCAGCGGGGGACAGTCCTATGGCTACACCTTC. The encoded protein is CAISGGQSYGYTF.